Presented here are 12 T cell receptor beta chains from one specimen sequenced in a study of cytomegalovirus exposure and HLA in healthy donors. 60 Vbeta and 13 Jbeta primers were used in PCR. The protocol was immunoSEQ multiplex PCR, while the TCRdb copy is restricted to in-frame clones and leaves out a portion. The repertoire has 150,000 to 200,000 clones, over 60% of them found once; the top ten carry less than 1.6%. The sequenced sample consisted of PBMCs. The receptors originated from a girl aged 5-17 years in good health and CMV-seronegative.

The rearrangement links TRBV6-5 to TRBJ1-2, with a weak D call TRBD1 (5 bases). This CDR3 has 15 residues. The V and J ends lost 2 bases and 7 bases respectively, with 17 bases between them. Germline V lookup: CDR1 MNHEY, CDR2 SVGAGI. In DNA form, the CDR3 reads TGTGCCAGCAGTTACGGGGAGGCTTCGGGGGGTGGCTACACCTTC. Residues: CASSYGEASGGGYTF.

The chain couples TRBV29-1 to TRBJ2-1; 9 nucleotides line up with TRBD2. V trimming: 8 bases; J trimming: 9 bases; junction bases outside the gene matches: 17. Germline V gene data show CDR1 as SQVTM and CDR2 as ANQGSEA. The CDR3 runs 15 residues. The CDR3: CSFLGAGGPFGEQFF. CDR3 bases: TGCAGCTTCCTCGGAGCGGGGGGCCCGTTTGGTGAGCAGTTCTTC.

The gene calls are TRBV7-9 and TRBJ2-3; perhaps TRBD1 as D (5 bases). CDR3 length equals 15 residues. Trimming shortened V by 0 bases and J by 6 bases, and 13 bases separated the two germline ends. The V gene's germline CDR1 is SEHNR and CDR2 FQNEAQ (reference sequence). The DNA for the CDR3 is TGTGCCAGCAGCTTAGCGTCAGGGTCTAGTGATACGCAGTATTTT. It specifies CASSLASGSSDTQYF.

The CDR3 reads CASSWWGSGNYGYTF. The CDR3, as DNA: TGTGCCAGCAGCTGGTGGGGTTCAGGGAACTATGGCTACACCTTC. The gene calls are TRBV5-6 and TRBJ1-2; maybe TRBD1 (5 bases). The CDR3 sequence is 15 residues long. Germline V gene lookup returns CDR1 SGHDT and CDR2 YYEEEE. Between the trimmed V and J ends, which lost 3 bases and 2 bases, there was a span of 14 bases.

The rearrangement uses TRBV21-1 and TRBJ2-3; TRBD1, the D gene given by the table, was not confirmed from the DNA. TRBV21-1 constitutes a pseudogene. This CDR3 has 14 amino acids. The CDR3 DNA reads TGTGCCAGCAACAGGACAGCTAGCACAGATACGCAGTATTTT. Translated, it gives CASNRTASTDTQYF.

CDR3: CASSGLGVGPHEQYF. CDR3 nucleotides: TGTGCCAGCAGCGGCCTCGGGGTGGGCCCCCACGAGCAGTACTTC. This rearrangement joins TRBV11-2 to TRBJ2-7; tentatively, D is TRBD2 (5 bases). This CDR3 is built from 15 residues. Germline values: CDR1 SGHAT, CDR2 FQNNGV. Trimming stripped 5 bases from V and 5 bases from J, with 19 bases between. Combining the CDR3 with reference TRBV11-2 and TRBJ2-7 gives the whole variable domain EAGVAQSPRYKIIEKRQSVAFWCNPISGHATLYWYQQILGQGPKLLIQFQNNGVVDDSQLPKDRFSAERLKGVDSTLKIQPAKLEDSAVYLCASSGLGVGPHEQYFGPGTRLTVT.

The rearrangement joins TRBV11-1 to TRBJ2-5; 11 nucleotides align to TRBD1. The CDR3 has 16 residues. V lost 3 bases to trimming and J lost 1 base; unmatched junction nucleotides: 4. CDR1 is SGHAT, CDR2 FQDESV, per germline (reference sequence). The CDR3 protein is CASSFGQGAGQETQYF. As DNA, the CDR3 is TGTGCCAGCAGCTTCGGACAGGGGGCCGGCCAAGAGACCCAGTACTTC. The variable domain in full, completed from reference TRBV11-1 and TRBJ2-5, reads EAEVAQSPRYKITEKSQAVAFWCDPISGHATLYWYRQILGQGPELLVQFQDESVVDDSQLPKDRFSAERLKGVDSTLKIQPAELGDSAMYLCASSFGQGAGQETQYFGPGTRLLVL.

This clone has more than one count but fewer than ten. This sequence joins TRBV29-1 and TRBJ1-1, with no clear D. Germline assignment: CDR1 SQVTM and CDR2 ANQGSEA. V dropped 4 bases and J dropped 7 bases, with 16 bases sitting between them. The CDR3 has 13 residues. The CDR3 loop is CSVALLLPSEAFF. In DNA, the CDR3 is TGCAGCGTTGCGCTGCTCCTACCAAGTGAAGCTTTCTTT. The full variable domain, in which reference TRBV29-1 and TRBJ1-1 provide the parts outside the CDR3, is SAVISQKPSRDICQRGTSLTIQCQVDSQVTMMFWYRQQPGQSLTLIATANQGSEATYESGFVIDKFPISRPNLTFSTLTVSNMSPEDSSIYLCSVALLLPSEAFFGQGTRLTVV.

This clone was picked up one time. This chain uses TRBV6-5 with TRBJ2-3; TRBD1 is a possible D gene (6 bases). CDR1 and CDR2 from the germline V gene are MNHEY and SVGAGI. The CDR3 contains 14 residues. Deletions cut 6 bases from V and 1 base from J, with 11 bases between. CDR3 amino acids: CASRFRQGTDTQYF. The CDR3 bases are TGTGCCAGCAGGTTCCGACAGGGCACAGATACGCAGTATTTT.

This clone was picked up one time. This chain connects TRBV6-1 to TRBJ1-5, with 8 bases matching TRBD1. V lost 2 bases, J lost 2 bases, and 5 bases stayed unmatched. Germline V lookup: CDR1 MNHNS, CDR2 SASEGT. The CDR3 consists of 16 residues. The CDR3 DNA reads TGTGCCAGCAGTGAATACCCAGGGGGCGGCAATCAGCCCCAGCATTTT. This encodes CASSEYPGGGNQPQHF.

This clone was counted between two and nine times. The V call is TRBV6-6, the J call TRBJ2-5; D gene unclear. The germline V and J ends were trimmed by 5 bases and 2 bases, with 3 bases remaining between them. The CDR3 loop spans 11 amino acids. CDR1 and CDR2 from the germline V gene are MNHNY and SVGAGI (reference sequence). CDR3 nucleotides: TGTGCCAGCAGTCAGCAAGAGACCCAGTACTTC. It translates to CASSQQETQYF.

There are a few counts of this clone. This chain links TRBV2 with TRBJ2-7; no definite D call. Germline CDR1 SNHLY, CDR2 FYNNEI. This CDR3 has 11 amino acids. V lost 7 bases, J lost 3 bases, and 7 bases lay in between. In DNA, the CDR3 is TGTGCCAGCAAAGAGAACTACGAGCAGTACTTC. This gives the protein CASKENYEQYF.